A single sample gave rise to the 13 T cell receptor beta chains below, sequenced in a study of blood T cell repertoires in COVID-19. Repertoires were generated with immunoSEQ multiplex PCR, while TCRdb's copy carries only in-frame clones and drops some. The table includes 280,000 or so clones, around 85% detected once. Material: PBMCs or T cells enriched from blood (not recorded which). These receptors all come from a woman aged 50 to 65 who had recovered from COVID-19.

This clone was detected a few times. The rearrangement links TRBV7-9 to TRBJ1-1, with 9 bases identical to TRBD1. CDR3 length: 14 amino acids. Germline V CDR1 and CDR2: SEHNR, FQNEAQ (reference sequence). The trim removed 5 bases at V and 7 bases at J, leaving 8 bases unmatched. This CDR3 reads CASSTGQGWGEAFF. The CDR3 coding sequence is TGTGCCAGCAGCACCGGACAGGGGTGGGGTGAAGCTTTCTTT.

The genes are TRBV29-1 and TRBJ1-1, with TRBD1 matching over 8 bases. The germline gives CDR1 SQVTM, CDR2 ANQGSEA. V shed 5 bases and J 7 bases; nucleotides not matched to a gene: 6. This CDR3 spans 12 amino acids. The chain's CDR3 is CSVFGGTGEAFF. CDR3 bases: TGCAGCGTTTTTGGTGGGACAGGTGAAGCTTTCTTT.

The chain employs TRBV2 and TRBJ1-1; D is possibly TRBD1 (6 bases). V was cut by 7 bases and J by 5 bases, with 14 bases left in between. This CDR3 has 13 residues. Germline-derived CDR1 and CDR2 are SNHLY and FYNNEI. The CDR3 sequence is CASIWTAETEAFF. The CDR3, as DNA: TGTGCCAGCATCTGGACAGCAGAGACTGAAGCTTTCTTT.

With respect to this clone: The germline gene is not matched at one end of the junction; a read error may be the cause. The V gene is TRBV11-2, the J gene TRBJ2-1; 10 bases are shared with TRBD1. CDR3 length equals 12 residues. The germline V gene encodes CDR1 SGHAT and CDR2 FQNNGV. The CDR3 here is CASSFSLGQGVF. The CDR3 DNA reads TGTGCCAGCAGCTTCTCCCTCGGACAGGGGGTCTTC. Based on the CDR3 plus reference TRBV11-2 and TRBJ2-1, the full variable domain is EAGVAQSPRYKIIEKRQSVAFWCNPISGHATLYWYQQILGQGPKLLIQFQNNGVVDDSQLPKDRFSAERLKGVDSTLKIQPAKLEDSAVYLCASSFSLGQGVFGPGTRLTVL.

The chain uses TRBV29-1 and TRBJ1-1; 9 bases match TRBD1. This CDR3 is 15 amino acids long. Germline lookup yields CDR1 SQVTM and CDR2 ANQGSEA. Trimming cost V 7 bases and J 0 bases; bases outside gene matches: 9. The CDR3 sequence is CSDAPQGALNTEAFF. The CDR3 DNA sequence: TGCAGCGACGCACCACAGGGGGCATTGAACACTGAAGCTTTCTTT.

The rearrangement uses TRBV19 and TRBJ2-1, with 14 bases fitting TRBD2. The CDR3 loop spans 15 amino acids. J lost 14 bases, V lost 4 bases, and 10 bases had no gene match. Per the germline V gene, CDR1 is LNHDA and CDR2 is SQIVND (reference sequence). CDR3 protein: CASSTKGLAGALKFF. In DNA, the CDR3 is TGTGCCAGTAGTACGAAGGGACTAGCGGGAGCTCTGAAGTTCTTC.

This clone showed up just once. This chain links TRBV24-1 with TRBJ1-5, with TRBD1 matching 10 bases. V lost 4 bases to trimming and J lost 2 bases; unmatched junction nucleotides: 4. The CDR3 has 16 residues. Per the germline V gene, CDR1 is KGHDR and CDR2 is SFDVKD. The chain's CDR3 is CATSDLGQGGNQPQHF. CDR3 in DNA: TGTGCCACCAGTGACCTCGGACAGGGGGGCAATCAGCCCCAGCATTTT.

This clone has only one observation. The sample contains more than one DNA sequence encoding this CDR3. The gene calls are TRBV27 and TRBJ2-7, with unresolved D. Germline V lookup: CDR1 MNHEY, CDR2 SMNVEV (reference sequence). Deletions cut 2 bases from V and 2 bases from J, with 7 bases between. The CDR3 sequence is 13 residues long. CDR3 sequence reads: CASSLGTAYEQYF. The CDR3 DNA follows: TGTGCCAGCAGTTTAGGCACAGCCTACGAGCAGTACTTC.

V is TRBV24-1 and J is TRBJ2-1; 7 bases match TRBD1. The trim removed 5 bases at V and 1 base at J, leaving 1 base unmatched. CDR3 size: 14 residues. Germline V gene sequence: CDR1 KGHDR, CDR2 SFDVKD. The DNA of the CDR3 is TGTGCCACCAGTGTACAGGGGTCCTACAATGAGCAGTTCTTC. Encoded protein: CATSVQGSYNEQFF.

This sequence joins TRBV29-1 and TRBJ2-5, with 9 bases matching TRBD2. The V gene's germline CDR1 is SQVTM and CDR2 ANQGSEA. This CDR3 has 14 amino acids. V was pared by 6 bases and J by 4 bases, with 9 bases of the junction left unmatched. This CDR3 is CSVVPGLARETQYF. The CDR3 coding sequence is TGCAGCGTCGTCCCGGGACTAGCAAGAGAGACCCAGTACTTC.

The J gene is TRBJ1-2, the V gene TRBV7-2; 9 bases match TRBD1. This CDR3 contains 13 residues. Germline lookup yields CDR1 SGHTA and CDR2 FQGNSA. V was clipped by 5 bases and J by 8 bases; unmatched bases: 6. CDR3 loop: CASSLGQGSGYTF. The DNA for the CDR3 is TGTGCCAGCAGCCTGGGACAGGGTTCGGGCTACACCTTC.

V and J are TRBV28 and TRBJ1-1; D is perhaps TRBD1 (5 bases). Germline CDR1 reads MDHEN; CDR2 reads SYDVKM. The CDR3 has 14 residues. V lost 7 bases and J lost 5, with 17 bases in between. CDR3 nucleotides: TGTGCCAGCACCCCAGGGCAGGGTAGAACTGAAGCTTTCTTT. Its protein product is CASTPGQGRTEAFF.

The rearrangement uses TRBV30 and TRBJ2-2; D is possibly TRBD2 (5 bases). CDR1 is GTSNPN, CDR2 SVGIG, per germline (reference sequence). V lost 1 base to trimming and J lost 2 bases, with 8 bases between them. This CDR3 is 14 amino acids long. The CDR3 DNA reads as TGTGCCTGGAGTGGACTAACCAACACCGGGGAGCTGTTTTTT. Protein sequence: CAWSGLTNTGELFF.